The rows below give T cell receptor beta chains drawn from one sample of a study of blood T cells in healthy people across ages. TCRdb re-derived calls from the 5' RACE reads in MiXCR, one entry per CDR3 protein. The profile shows about 780,000 distinct CDR3 sequences, roughly 24% of them singletons. These data were also filed under a second study, of T cells of mothers and their children.

Sequenced material: blood. Receptors originate from a boy aged 5-17 years in good health. CDR3s leave out the opening cysteine and the closing phenylalanine or tryptophan. Each record gives: J gene, V gene, CDR3 protein.

j_call: NA
v_call: TRBV9
cdr3_aa: ARVSGDRGNEQY

j_call: TRBJ2-4
v_call: TRBV10-3
cdr3_aa: AISAEHLLAKNIQY

j_call: TRBJ2-1
v_call: TRBV21-1
cdr3_aa: ASSSPVRGPHAQF

j_call: TRBJ1-2
v_call: TRBV27
cdr3_aa: ASSFGTGGQNYGYT

j_call: TRBJ1-1
v_call: TRBV14
cdr3_aa: ACSQGGVEAF

j_call: NA
v_call: TRBV20-1
cdr3_aa: SAPHPGATNYEQY

j_call: TRBJ2-5
v_call: TRBV20-1
cdr3_aa: SAAGLAGGQETQY

j_call: TRBJ1-2
v_call: TRBV27
cdr3_aa: ASSPAWRQGAANYGYT

j_call: TRBJ2-7
v_call: TRBV20-1
cdr3_aa: SARILGRDEQY

j_call: TRBJ2-7
v_call: TRBV27
cdr3_aa: ASTLSGLAGDEQY

j_call: TRBJ1-4
v_call: TRBV12-3/TRBV12-4
cdr3_aa: ASSSGVRNEKLF

j_call: TRBJ2-1
v_call: TRBV3-1
cdr3_aa: ASSHPMASGNHNEQF

j_call: TRBJ2-4
v_call: TRBV2
cdr3_aa: ASSALARVDIQY

j_call: TRBJ2-3
v_call: TRBV5-1
cdr3_aa: ASSNAQRSPDTQY

j_call: TRBJ2-5
v_call: TRBV27
cdr3_aa: ASSEGGLQTQY

j_call: TRBJ2-1
v_call: TRBV9
cdr3_aa: ASSPSGVPGNGQF

j_call: TRBJ1-2
v_call: TRBV7-2
cdr3_aa: ASRRGWKQNYGYT

j_call: TRBJ1-6
v_call: TRBV4-2
cdr3_aa: ASSQGTGTGLYNSPLH

j_call: TRBJ2-3
v_call: TRBV5-1
cdr3_aa: ASSLAGTSGDTQY

j_call: TRBJ2-5
v_call: TRBV3-1
cdr3_aa: ASSQDDLAGRETQY

j_call: TRBJ2-1
v_call: TRBV6-6
cdr3_aa: ANSYSRTGMNEQF

j_call: TRBJ1-2
v_call: TRBV14
cdr3_aa: ASSQDRSYGYT

j_call: NA
v_call: TRBV10-2
cdr3_aa: ASSTDPTYEQY

j_call: TRBJ1-2
v_call: TRBV27
cdr3_aa: ASRAMGLGYGYT

j_call: TRBJ1-1
v_call: TRBV20-1
cdr3_aa: SARDSVGFTEAF

j_call: TRBJ1-4
v_call: TRBV29-1
cdr3_aa: SVGQSNGKLF

j_call: TRBJ2-5
v_call: TRBV7-9
cdr3_aa: ASSFLGQEQETQY

j_call: TRBJ2-5
v_call: TRBV6-1
cdr3_aa: ASSEERDRGRETQY

j_call: TRBJ2-1
v_call: TRBV5-1
cdr3_aa: ASRLVGQGRSDEQF

j_call: TRBJ1-5
v_call: TRBV5-1
cdr3_aa: ASSQGQCCYSNQPQH

j_call: TRBJ2-3
v_call: TRBV6-5
cdr3_aa: ASSIQGIQY

j_call: TRBJ1-1
v_call: TRBV6-6
cdr3_aa: ASSYSIGDTEAF

j_call: TRBJ2-3
v_call: TRBV6-1
cdr3_aa: ASSEARGDTQY

j_call: TRBJ1-1
v_call: TRBV7-9
cdr3_aa: ATQEGGDTEAF

j_call: TRBJ1-3
v_call: TRBV27
cdr3_aa: ASSFGGYGNTIY

j_call: TRBJ2-1
v_call: TRBV24-1
cdr3_aa: ATSDDYNEQF

j_call: NA
v_call: TRBV10-3
cdr3_aa: AIRSGERGRDEQY

j_call: TRBJ1-5
v_call: TRBV18
cdr3_aa: ASSPRGSQPQH

j_call: TRBJ2-1
v_call: TRBV21-1
cdr3_aa: ASSKPSGPSYNEQF

j_call: TRBJ2-1
v_call: TRBV15
cdr3_aa: ATSRTLAGVLSNKQF

j_call: TRBJ2-7
v_call: TRBV7-3
cdr3_aa: ASSLGTGELQEQY

j_call: TRBJ2-1
v_call: TRBV5-5
cdr3_aa: ASSLAGQYNEQF

j_call: TRBJ1-3
v_call: TRBV11-2
cdr3_aa: ASSLGQGTTGNTIY